These T cell receptor beta chains were read from a single sample in a study of blood T cell repertoires in COVID-19. Generated by immunoSEQ multiplex PCR, the TCRdb table keeps only in-frame clones and is missing some. Of 130,000 to 150,000 clones in the sample, 85% to 90% were seen once. The sequenced sample consisted of peripheral blood. The receptor set was obtained from a man in his fifties or sixties who had recovered from COVID-19. Both conserved end residues are part of each CDR3. Each record gives: V gene, clone size, J gene, D gene, CDR3 DNA, CDR3 protein. D genes are given only for firm matches. Not every row has a clone size; where given, it reads once, few, many or a size class.

v_call: TRBV19; clone_size: NA; j_call: TRBJ2-4; d_call: NA; cdr3_nt: TGTGCCAGTAGTAACGGACTAGCCAAAAACATTCAGTACTTC; cdr3_aa: CASSNGLAKNIQYF
v_call: TRBV28; clone_size: NA; j_call: TRBJ1-2; d_call: NA; cdr3_nt: TGTGCCAGCAGTCCCACAGGGCACGAGGGCTACACCTTC; cdr3_aa: CASSPTGHEGYTF
v_call: TRBV5-1; clone_size: NA; j_call: TRBJ1-1; d_call: TRBD1; cdr3_nt: TGCGCCAGCAGCTTCCGCGACAGGGGGCGGAACACTGAAGCTTTCTTT; cdr3_aa: CASSFRDRGRNTEAFF
v_call: TRBV20-1; clone_size: once; j_call: TRBJ2-5; d_call: TRBD2; cdr3_nt: TGCAGTGCTAGTCATCTAGCGGGGGTTTTCCAAGAGACCCAGTACTTC; cdr3_aa: CSASHLAGVFQETQYF
v_call: TRBV6-2/TRBV6-3; clone_size: NA; j_call: TRBJ1-5; d_call: NA; cdr3_nt: TGTGCCAGCAGTTACGGGGGGAATCAGCCCCAGCATTTT; cdr3_aa: CASSYGGNQPQHF
v_call: TRBV7-8; clone_size: NA; j_call: TRBJ1-5; d_call: TRBD1; cdr3_nt: TGTGCCAGCAGCCTCAGGGGGCTAGGCAATCAGCCCCAGCATTTT; cdr3_aa: CASSLRGLGNQPQHF
v_call: TRBV10-1; clone_size: NA; j_call: TRBJ1-5; d_call: NA; cdr3_nt: TGCGCCAGCAGGGGGGGACGAACCCAGCCCCAGCATTTT; cdr3_aa: CASRGGRTQPQHF
v_call: TRBV11-2; clone_size: NA; j_call: TRBJ1-2; d_call: TRBD1; cdr3_nt: TGTGCCAGCAGCTCAAGGGACAGGGAAGCTAACTATGGCTACACCTTC; cdr3_aa: CASSSRDREANYGYTF
v_call: TRBV7-8; clone_size: NA; j_call: TRBJ2-3; d_call: TRBD2; cdr3_nt: TGTGCCAGCAGCCCACTAGCGGGGGGACGCACAGATACGCAGTATTTT; cdr3_aa: CASSPLAGGRTDTQYF
v_call: TRBV6-5; clone_size: few; j_call: TRBJ2-1; d_call: NA; cdr3_nt: TGTGCCAGCAGCCCGGGATATATATACAATGAGCAGTTCTTC; cdr3_aa: CASSPGYIYNEQFF